The 24 T cell receptor beta chains below were found in one sample sequenced in a study of identical twins. TCRdb re-derived calls from the 5' RACE reads in MiXCR, one entry per CDR3 protein. The table has 200,000 to 250,000 distinct CDR3 sequences, about 7.3% seen once. In addition, the sample was reused for a study of yellow fever vaccine responses in identical twins.

Sequences were obtained from memory (CD45RO+) T cells sorted from blood. The receptors here all came from a young woman in good health.

This clonotype was counted many times. V and J are TRBV11-2 and TRBJ1-1; tentative D call: TRBD1 (6 bases). Per germline, CDR1 SGHAT and CDR2 FQNNGV. V lost 1 base to trimming and J lost 4 bases, with 13 bases between them. The CDR3 runs 15 residues. For the CDR3, the DNA is TGTGCCAGCAGCTTAGCACACAGGGTTGGCACTGAAGCTTTCTTT. Translation: CASSLAHRVGTEAFF.

This clonotype turned up a few times. This chain uses TRBV7-6 with TRBJ1-3; no reliable D call. This CDR3 spans 15 amino acids. Germline V gene sequence: CDR1 SGHVS, CDR2 FNYEAQ. Trimming removed 2 bases at V and 1 base at J, with 9 bases between. CDR3 region: CASSLNFGSGNTIYF. CDR3 coding DNA: TGTGCCAGCAGCTTAAATTTCGGGTCTGGAAACACCATATATTTT.

The rearrangement uses TRBV2 and TRBJ2-7; possibly TRBD1 or TRBD2 for D (6 bases each). Germline lookup yields CDR1 SNHLY and CDR2 FYNNEI. The CDR3 is made up of 14 amino acids. Trimming cost V 11 bases and J 2 bases, with 19 bases left between them. CDR3 sequence reads: CAASRGAKPYEQYV. The CDR3 region has the DNA TGTGCCGCGTCTAGGGGGGCCAAACCCTACGAGCAGTACGTC.

This clonotype showed up many times. This rearrangement joins TRBV6-5 to TRBJ1-6, with a tentative D call TRBD1 (6 bases). The CDR3 is 16 amino acids. Looked up from germline, CDR1 is MNHEY and CDR2 is SVGAGI. The V end was cut by 2 bases, the J end by 3 bases, with 11 bases between. The CDR3 nucleotides read TGTGCCAGCAGTTACAAGGCAGGGGTCTATAATTCACCCCTCCACTTT. Translated: CASSYKAGVYNSPLHF.

This clonotype was counted at least ten times. The chain has TRBV20-1 and TRBJ1-1; TRBD1 matches at 7 bases. CDR3 length: 14 amino acids. Germline CDR1 DFQATT, CDR2 SNEGSKA (reference sequence). The V gene end was trimmed by 4 bases and the J gene end by 7 bases; junction bases not matched to a gene: 12. CDR3 residues: CSATGQTTWGEAFF. In DNA, the CDR3 is TGCAGTGCTACGGGACAGACTACCTGGGGTGAAGCTTTCTTT.

The table lists this clonotype with a few counts. The chain employs TRBV24-1 and TRBJ2-2; D is perhaps TRBD1 (5 bases). Germline V lookup: CDR1 KGHDR, CDR2 SFDVKD. V gave up 4 bases and J gave up 6 bases, with 14 bases separating them. The CDR3 consists of 15 residues. The CDR3 DNA follows: TGTGCCACCAGTGACGACAGCCTTATATCCGGGGAGCTGTTTTTT. Amino acids: CATSDDSLISGELFF.

CDR3 DNA: TGCAGTGCTAGAGCGGAAGGGGGACTAGCGGGAGGAAGGACAGATACGCAGTATTTT. Translated: CSARAEGGLAGGRTDTQYF. J is TRBJ2-3 and V is TRBV20-1, with 15 nucleotides matching TRBD2. V gave up 1 base and J gave up 3 bases; unmatched junction bases: 11. CDR3 size: 19 residues. Germline V lookup: CDR1 DFQATT, CDR2 SNEGSKA (reference sequence).

The genes are TRBV19 and TRBJ2-7; D possibly corresponds to TRBD1 (5 bases). This CDR3 is built from 15 residues. From germline, CDR1 is LNHDA and CDR2 SQIVND (reference sequence). The ends were cut back, 3 bases at V and 4 bases at J, with 16 bases in the middle. The CDR3 loop is CASSMTSMGLYEQYF. CDR3 in DNA: TGTGCCAGTAGTATGACGTCAATGGGGCTTTACGAGCAGTACTTC. Filled out from reference TRBV19 and TRBJ2-7, the complete variable domain reads DGGITQSPKYLFRKEGQNVTLSCEQNLNHDAMYWYRQDPGQGLRLIYYSQIVNDFQKGDIAEGYSVSREKKESFPLTVTSAQKNPTAFYLCASSMTSMGLYEQYFGPGTRLTVT.

This clonotype appeared many times. The CDR3 sequence is CASRTNSGEQFF. The CDR3 DNA sequence: TGTGCCAGCAGAACCAATAGCGGTGAGCAGTTCTTC. The chain joins TRBV2 to TRBJ2-1, with D perhaps TRBD2 (6 bases). Per the germline V gene, CDR1 is SNHLY and CDR2 is FYNNEI. Trimming cost V 6 bases and J 9 bases, with 12 bases left between them. This CDR3 contains 12 residues.

The chain uses TRBV3-1 and TRBJ2-7, with 7 bases lining up with TRBD1. The CDR3 runs to 15 residues. Germline CDR1 is LGHDT and CDR2 is YNNKEL (reference sequence). The trim removed 2 bases at V and 4 bases at J, leaving 8 bases unmatched. CDR3 loop: CASSQTPGQSYEQYV. The CDR3 nucleotides are TGTGCCAGCAGCCAAACACCGGGACAGAGTTACGAGCAGTACGTC.

The rearrangement joins TRBV20-1 to TRBJ2-2; TRBD1 might be the D (7 bases). Germline loops: CDR1 DFQATT, CDR2 SNEGSKA (reference sequence). The CDR3 totals 14 residues. The V end lost 5 bases, the J end lost 6 bases, and 16 bases lay between the germline ends. CDR3 region: CSAQGDSQAGELFF. In nucleotides, the CDR3 is TGCAGTGCTCAGGGGGACTCCCAGGCCGGGGAGCTGTTTTTT.

In its sample, this clonotype was seen a few times. The chain has TRBV24-1 and TRBJ2-1; D perhaps matches TRBD2 (5 bases). Trimming removed 3 bases from V and 10 bases from J, with 18 bases in between. The CDR3 runs to 15 residues. Germline CDR1 KGHDR, CDR2 SFDVKD. This CDR3 reads CATSDSRAGWSEQFF. The CDR3 DNA is TGTGCCACCAGTGATAGTAGGGCGGGTTGGTCGGAGCAGTTCTTC.

The table lists this clonotype with a few counts. The V gene is TRBV6-1, the J gene TRBJ1-1; D may be TRBD1 (6 bases). Between the trimmed V and J ends, which lost 6 bases and 0 bases, there was a span of 14 bases. In germline, CDR1 is MNHNS, CDR2 SASEGT. This CDR3 region has 15 residues. In DNA form, the CDR3 reads TGTGCCAGCAGCCCCGAGGGGGTCATGAACACTGAAGCTTTCTTT. As protein: CASSPEGVMNTEAFF.

At least ten counts were recorded for this clonotype. V gene TRBV10-2 combines with J gene TRBJ1-3; D gene unclear. The CDR3 extends over 16 amino acids. Germline V gene lookup returns CDR1 WSHSY and CDR2 SAAADI. Trimming pared 6 bases from V and 0 bases from J, leaving 15 bases between. The CDR3 protein is CASRGMDLFSGNTIYF. As DNA, the CDR3 is TGCGCCAGCAGGGGAATGGACCTGTTCTCTGGAAACACCATATATTTT.

The V and J genes are TRBV5-5 and TRBJ2-3; 7 bases line up with TRBD1. Looked up from germline, CDR1 is SGHKS and CDR2 is YYEKEE (reference sequence). The V gene end was trimmed by 1 base and the J gene end by 2 bases; junction bases not matched to a gene: 7. This CDR3 is built from 16 residues. The CDR3 region is CASSLKAGTDTDTQYF. Written as DNA, the CDR3 is TGTGCCAGCAGCTTGAAAGCAGGGACAGACACAGATACGCAGTATTTT.

The sample holds many counts of this clonotype. The V and J genes are TRBV29-1 and TRBJ2-3, with 10 positions matching TRBD2. From germline, CDR1 is SQVTM and CDR2 ANQGSEA. The CDR3 runs 15 residues. J gave up 1 base and V 3 bases, and 4 bases lay outside the gene matches. The CDR3 protein is CSVDPGTSGTDTQYF. The CDR3 DNA reads TGCAGCGTTGACCCTGGGACTAGCGGCACAGATACGCAGTATTTT.

V gene TRBV20-1 combines with J gene TRBJ2-5; D is possibly TRBD2 (6 bases). The CDR3 loop spans 12 amino acids. The germline V and J ends were trimmed by 3 bases and 5 bases, with 10 bases remaining between them. Looked up from germline, CDR1 is DFQATT and CDR2 is SNEGSKA (reference sequence). This CDR3 is CSARTSWETQYF. The CDR3 nucleotides read TGCAGTGCTAGGACTAGTTGGGAGACCCAGTACTTC.

This clonotype came up many times. CDR3 nucleotides: TGTGCCAGCAGCCAAGTAAGTCCGGGACAGGGGGCCCGGGGCTACACCTTC. As protein: CASSQVSPGQGARGYTF. V gene TRBV3-1 combines with J gene TRBJ1-2, with TRBD1 matching 12 bases. Germline loops: CDR1 LGHDT, CDR2 YNNKEL (reference sequence). J lost 8 bases, V lost 1 base, and 11 bases had no gene match. CDR3 length: 17 residues.

This chain connects TRBV4-2 to TRBJ2-7, with D uncertain. V was shortened by 0 bases and J by 6 bases, with 9 bases between the two germline ends. This CDR3 has 13 amino acids. Germline lookup yields CDR1 LGHNA and CDR2 YNFKEQ. In nucleotides, the CDR3 is TGTGCCAGCAGCCAAGATCCGTCGGGCGAGCAGTACTTC. Its translation: CASSQDPSGEQYF.

The gene calls are TRBV5-1 and TRBJ2-3; 7 positions match TRBD2. The CDR3 length is 16 residues. Germline values: CDR1 SGHRS, CDR2 YFSETQ. The V and J ends lost 4 bases and 4 bases, in that order; junction bases with no gene match: 12. CDR3 DNA: TGCGCCAGCAGCGATTCGAGCGGGACCGTTTCAGATACGCAGTATTTT. Protein: CASSDSSGTVSDTQYF.

This clonotype was seen a handful of times. The chain joins TRBV28 to TRBJ2-1, with TRBD1 matching 7 bases. V lost 4 bases to trimming and J lost 2 bases; unmatched junction nucleotides: 8. Germline V gene data show CDR1 as MDHEN and CDR2 as SYDVKM. The CDR3 has 16 amino acids. CDR3: CASSSLLTGTYNEQFF. In DNA form, the CDR3 reads TGTGCCAGCAGTTCCCTACTGACAGGGACCTACAATGAGCAGTTCTTC.

This clonotype has at least ten counts. The CDR3 reads CASRVGGETQYF. The CDR3, as DNA: TGTGCCAGCAGAGTAGGAGGAGAGACCCAGTACTTC. V gene TRBV28 combines with J gene TRBJ2-5; D perhaps matches TRBD2 (5 bases). Trimming removed 6 bases from V and 4 bases from J, with 9 bases in between. Germline CDR1 is MDHEN and CDR2 is SYDVKM. The CDR3 spans 12 residues.

This clonotype was seen just once. The rearrangement links TRBV23-1 to TRBJ2-7, with D tentatively TRBD1 or TRBD2 (5 bases each). TRBV23-1 falls under the ORF class, with uncertain function. The V end was cut by 7 bases, the J end by 0 bases, with 16 bases between. This CDR3 is 15 amino acids long. CDR3 nucleotide sequence: TGCGCCAGCAATACGGGACGGACGAGCTCCTACGAGCAGTACGTC. Translated: CASNTGRTSSYEQYV.

V gene TRBV11-2 combines with J gene TRBJ1-2; D perhaps matches TRBD1 (6 bases). Germline CDR1 is SGHAT and CDR2 is FQNNGV. Trimming left V 3 bases short and J 7 bases short, with 12 bases between. The CDR3 totals 13 residues. CDR3 in amino acids: CASSFSGAAGYTF. DNA of the CDR3: TGTGCCAGCAGCTTCTCAGGGGCCGCTGGCTACACCTTC.